Listed below are T cell receptor beta chains from one sample, sequenced in a study of blood T cell repertoires in COVID-19. TCRdb keeps only in-frame clones here, not all; method: immunoSEQ multiplex PCR. Among 200,000 to 250,000 clones listed, 80% to 95% were seen once. Sequences were obtained from peripheral blood. All receptors come from a young man with COVID-19, enrolled during active disease. Each CDR3 is given with its conserved first and last residue. Fields, in order: CDR3 protein, CDR3 DNA, V gene, D gene, clone size, J gene. D genes are given only for firm matches. Only some rows state a clone size, as once, few, many or a class for expanded clones.

CASSRGSASNTF | TGTGCCAGCAGCCGGGGTTCCGCCTCTAACACCTTC | TRBV7-9 | NA | NA | TRBJ1-2
CASSLTGRMNTEAFF | TGTGCCAGCAGCTTGACAGGACGGATGAACACTGAAGCTTTCTTT | TRBV7-9 | NA | NA | TRBJ1-1
CASREDRGITEAFF | TGTGCCAGCAGAGAGGACAGGGGTATCACTGAAGCTTTCTTT | TRBV2 | TRBD1 | NA | TRBJ1-1
CASSPTGMSNQPQHF | TGTGCCAGCAGCCCTACAGGGATGAGCAATCAGCCCCAGCATTTT | TRBV7-6 | NA | NA | TRBJ1-5
CASSQDSINSPLHF | TGTGCCAGCAGCCAGGACAGCATCAATTCACCCCTCCACTTT | TRBV7-6 | NA | NA | TRBJ1-6
CASSEYPRGDGYTF | TGTGCCAGCAGTGAATACCCCCGGGGGGATGGCTACACCTTC | TRBV25-1 | NA | NA | TRBJ1-2
CASSQTRGGRGRLMDGYTF | TGCGCCAGCAGCCAAACTCGGGGCGGGAGGGGGCGCCTAATGGATGGCTACACCTTC | TRBV4-1 | TRBD1 | NA | TRBJ1-2
CASNYRAEAFF | TGTGCCAGCAACTACAGGGCTGAAGCTTTCTTT | TRBV6-5 | NA | NA | TRBJ1-1
CASSRTDLSNQPQHF | TGTGCCAGTAGCAGGACAGATCTTAGCAATCAGCCCCAGCATTTT | TRBV19 | NA | once | TRBJ1-5
CASSLGLPGETQYF | TGCGCCAGCAGCTTGGGGCTGCCGGGGGAGACCCAGTACTTC | TRBV5-1 | NA | once | TRBJ2-5
CASSQAGTGTTRLRYF | TGTGCCAGCAGCCAAGCCGGGACAGGGACTACCCGTTTGCGGTATTTT | TRBV3-1/TRBV3-2 | TRBD1 | NA | TRBJ2-3